This TCR beta chain was sequenced during a study of Ad26.COV2.S vaccination and SARS-CoV-2 variants. Study results and limitations: Participants given vaccine showed non-spike TCR breadth similar to that of placebo recipients.

V dropped 4 bases and J dropped 2 bases, with 12 bases sitting between them. This CDR3 has 14 amino acids. Germline CDR1 is SGHRS and CDR2 is YFSETQ. In the case of this clone: The antigen is unknown.

Sample treatment: some 20 received Ad26.COV2.S at low or high dose, single or two shots; about 5 received placebo; per-sample allocation not given. At day 63 after the first vaccine or placebo injection, samples were drawn. Cohort 1b enrolled adults aged 18-55 years in Boston. The data were produced by immunoSEQ multiplex PCR, yet TCRdb's version contains in-frame clones alone and is incomplete. The sample holds about 400,000 clones, about 88% seen once. The TCR was taken from a person aged 18-65 years who received the Ad26.COV2.S COVID-19 vaccine or a placebo. This chain connects TRBV5-1 to TRBJ1-1; D perhaps matches TRBD1 (6 bases). The input for sequencing was peripheral blood, taken in a trial of Ad26.COV2.S vaccine versus placebo. CDR3 in amino acids: CASSAGHVNTEAFF. CDR3 sequence (DNA): TGCGCCAGCAGCGCGGGACACGTCAACACTGAAGCTTTCTTT.